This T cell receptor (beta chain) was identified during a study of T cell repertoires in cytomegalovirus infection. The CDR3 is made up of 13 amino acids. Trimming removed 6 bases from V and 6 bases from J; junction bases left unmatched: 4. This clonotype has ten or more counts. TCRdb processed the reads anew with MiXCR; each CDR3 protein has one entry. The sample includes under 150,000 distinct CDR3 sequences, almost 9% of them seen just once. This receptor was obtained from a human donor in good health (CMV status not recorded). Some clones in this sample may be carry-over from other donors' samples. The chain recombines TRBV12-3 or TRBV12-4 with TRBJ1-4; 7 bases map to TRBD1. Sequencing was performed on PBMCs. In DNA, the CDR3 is TGTGCCAGCAGAACAACAGGGGATGAAAAACTGTTTTTT. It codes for CASRTTGDEKLFF.